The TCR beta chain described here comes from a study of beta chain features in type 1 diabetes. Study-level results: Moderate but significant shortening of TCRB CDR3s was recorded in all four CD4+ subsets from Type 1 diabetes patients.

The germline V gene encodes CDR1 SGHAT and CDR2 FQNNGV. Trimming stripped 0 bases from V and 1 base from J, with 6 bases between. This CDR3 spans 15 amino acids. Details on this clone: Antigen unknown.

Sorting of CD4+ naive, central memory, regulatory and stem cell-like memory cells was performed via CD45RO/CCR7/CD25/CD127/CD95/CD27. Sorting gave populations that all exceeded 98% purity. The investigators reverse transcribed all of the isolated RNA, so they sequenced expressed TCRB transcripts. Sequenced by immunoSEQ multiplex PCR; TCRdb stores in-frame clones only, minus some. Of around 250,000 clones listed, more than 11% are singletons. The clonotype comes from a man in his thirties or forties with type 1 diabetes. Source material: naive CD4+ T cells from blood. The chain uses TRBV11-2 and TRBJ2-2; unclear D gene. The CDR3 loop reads CASSLDGLNTGELFF. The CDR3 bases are TGTGCCAGCAGCTTAGATGGGCTGAACACCGGGGAGCTGTTTTTT.